The present T cell receptor beta chain was sequenced within a study of regulatory T cells in long-lasting Graves disease. Researchers made TCR beta libraries by using iRepertoire HTBI primers and running Arm-PCR on CDR3 regions. Under the authors' procedure: Throughout the samples, researchers identified 50 to 75 TRBV and approximately 15 TRBJ segments. TCRdb passed the multiplex PCR reads through MiXCR, listing each CDR3 protein once. These V and J calls derive from TCRdb rather than the authors' analysis. The table has about 470,000 distinct CDR3 sequences, under 25% seen once. The germline V gene encodes CDR1 GTSNPN and CDR2 SVGIG (reference sequence). The junction had 3 bases not matched to a gene; V was cut back by 3 bases and J by 10 bases. This CDR3 region has 13 residues. Time point: persistent/refractory GD, antithyroid drugs over 5 years with positive TRAb. Construction of the TCR library relied on RNA isolated from PBMCs.

Here the sequenced sample was peripheral blood mononuclear cells (PBMCs), taken when the disease was refractory, from a patient treated with antithyroid drugs. This TCR came from a female donor with Graves disease. This chain joins TRBV30 and TRBJ1-6; 10 bases align to TRBD1. CDR3 in DNA: TGTGCCTGGAGCGGACAGGGGGGGTCACCCCTCCACTTT. Amino acid sequence: CAWSGQGGSPLHF.